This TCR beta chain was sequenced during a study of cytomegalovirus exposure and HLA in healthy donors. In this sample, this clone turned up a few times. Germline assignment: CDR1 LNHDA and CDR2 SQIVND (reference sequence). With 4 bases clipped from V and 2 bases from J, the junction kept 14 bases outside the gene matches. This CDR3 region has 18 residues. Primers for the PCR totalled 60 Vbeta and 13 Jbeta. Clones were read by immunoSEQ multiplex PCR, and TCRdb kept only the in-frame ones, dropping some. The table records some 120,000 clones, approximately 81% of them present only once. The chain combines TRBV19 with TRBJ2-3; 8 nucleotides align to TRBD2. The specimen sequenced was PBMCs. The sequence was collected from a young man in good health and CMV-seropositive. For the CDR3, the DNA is TGTGCCAGTAGTACCCCCTTAGCGGGGCCGGTCCACACAGATACGCAGTATTTT. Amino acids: CASSTPLAGPVHTDTQYF.